One sample yielded the 23 T cell receptor beta chains listed below, sequenced in a study of CD8+ T cells in alopecia areata. Following RNA extraction, reverse transcription yielded cDNA that acted as the sequencing template. Clones were sequenced by immunoSEQ multiplex PCR, and TCRdb holds only the in-frame ones, with some missing. The profile shows roughly 73,000 clones, 25% to 35% of them singletons. Treatment reported: oral pan-JAK inhibitor, 5-10 mg twice daily. The input for sequencing was CD8+ T cells sorted from blood, taken at week 4, from a patient treated with tofacitinib. The receptor set was obtained from a human donor with alopecia areata.

This clone was recorded a few times. Here the CDR3 reads CASSLISISGNTIYF. The CDR3 DNA reads TGTGCCAGCAGCTTAATTTCTATCTCTGGAAACACCATATATTTT. The V and J genes are TRBV7-9 and TRBJ1-3, with D unresolved. The germline V and J ends were trimmed by 2 bases and 0 bases, with 8 bases remaining between them. The CDR3 extends over 15 amino acids. CDR1 SEHNR and CDR2 FQNEAQ come from the germline V gene (reference sequence).

J is TRBJ2-7 and V is TRBV30; TRBD1 matches 12 bases. The V gene's germline CDR1 is GTSNPN and CDR2 SVGIG (reference sequence). The CDR3 sequence is 15 residues long. With 1 base clipped from V and 4 bases from J, the junction kept 5 bases outside the gene matches. In nucleotides, the CDR3 is TGTGCCTGGAGTGCAGGGACAGGGGGCTGGTACGAGCAGTACTTC. Residues: CAWSAGTGGWYEQYF.

This clone has a handful of counts. The chain uses TRBV29-1 and TRBJ1-1, with 7 bases fitting TRBD1. V trimming: 7 bases; J trimming: 6 bases; junction bases outside the gene matches: 5. CDR1 is SQVTM and CDR2 is ANQGSEA in the germline V gene. The CDR3 covers 11 residues. The CDR3 loop reads CSADDRAEAFF. As DNA, the CDR3 is TGCAGCGCCGATGACAGGGCTGAAGCTTTCTTT.

There are a few counts of this clone. J is TRBJ1-1 and V is TRBV30; D is possibly TRBD1 (6 bases). Trimming left V 0 bases short and J 11 bases short, with 13 bases between. Germline V gene lookup returns CDR1 GTSNPN and CDR2 SVGIG (reference sequence). CDR3 size: 12 residues. The CDR3 here is CAWSVPGVNAFF. The CDR3 DNA reads TGTGCCTGGAGTGTACCAGGGGTAAATGCTTTCTTT.

This clone was observed a handful of times. This chain connects TRBV30 to TRBJ2-3, with no clear D. The germline V gene encodes CDR1 GTSNPN and CDR2 SVGIG (reference sequence). Trimming stripped 8 bases from V and 2 bases from J, with 5 bases between. The CDR3 has 10 residues. This CDR3 is CAGLTDTQYF. As DNA, the CDR3 is TGTGCCGGTCTCACAGATACGCAGTATTTT.

This chain connects TRBV15 to TRBJ2-7; 7 positions match TRBD1. Germline trimming cut 0 bases from V and 3 bases from J; bases unmatched to any gene: 5. CDR1 LNHNV and CDR2 YYDKDF come from the germline V gene (reference sequence). The CDR3 has 15 amino acids. CDR3 DNA sequence: TGTGCCACCAGCAGAGACCGGACAGGCAGCTACGAGCAGTACTTC. As protein: CATSRDRTGSYEQYF.

This chain uses TRBV4-1 with TRBJ2-1; D unclear. Germline V gene sequence: CDR1 MGHRA, CDR2 YSYEKL. V gave up 0 bases and J gave up 3 bases, with 12 bases separating them. There are 16 residues in the CDR3. The CDR3 spells CASSQDFKGFYNEQFF. For the CDR3, the DNA is TGCGCCAGCAGCCAAGATTTTAAGGGTTTCTACAATGAGCAGTTCTTC.

CDR3 in amino acids: CSVEDGANNEQFF. The CDR3, as DNA: TGCAGCGTTGAAGATGGGGCGAACAATGAGCAGTTCTTC. The V gene is TRBV29-1, the J gene TRBJ2-1, with TRBD1 as a possible D gene (5 bases). V was cut by 0 bases and J by 5 bases, with 8 bases left in between. Germline values: CDR1 SQVTM, CDR2 ANQGSEA. CDR3 size: 13 residues.

The chain carries TRBV30 and TRBJ1-1, with 7 bases matching TRBD1. The germline gives CDR1 GTSNPN, CDR2 SVGIG (reference sequence). V lost 0 bases and J lost 6; bases outside the gene matches: 7. The CDR3 is 14 amino acids. The CDR3 region has the DNA TGTGCCTGGAGTGTAGGGGCAGGGGGATCTGAAGCTTTCTTT. This sequence encodes CAWSVGAGGSEAFF.

The chain carries TRBV30 and TRBJ1-1; D not certain. CDR1 and CDR2 (germline): GTSNPN, SVGIG (reference sequence). The CDR3 extends over 12 amino acids. The V and J ends lost 7 bases and 1 base respectively, with 10 bases between them. In nucleotides, the CDR3 is TGTGCCTCCGGCAGGAGGAACACTGAAGCTTTCTTT. Protein sequence: CASGRRNTEAFF.

This clone has only a few counts. The chain has TRBV5-1 and TRBJ2-7; TRBD1 matches at 7 bases. The V segment lost 4 bases and the J segment 2 bases; nucleotides outside the gene matches: 9. Germline lookup yields CDR1 SGHRS and CDR2 YFSETQ. The CDR3 consists of 15 residues. CDR3 loop: CASSDAGTETYEQYF. Here the CDR3 DNA reads TGCGCCAGCAGCGATGCCGGGACAGAGACCTACGAGCAGTACTTC.

The V and J genes are TRBV7-9 and TRBJ2-2; D may be TRBD1 (5 bases). Germline lookup yields CDR1 SEHNR and CDR2 FQNEAQ (reference sequence). The V end was cut by 5 bases, the J end by 8 bases, with 12 bases between. The CDR3 is 13 amino acids. The CDR3 protein is CASSPRVEGELFF. The CDR3 DNA follows: TGTGCCAGCAGCCCCAGGGTGGAAGGGGAGCTGTTTTTT.

J is TRBJ2-1 and V is TRBV29-1; 13 bases match TRBD2. The length of the CDR3 is 15 residues. After removal of 6 bases from V and 3 bases from J, the junction contained 5 bases not matched to a gene. The germline gives CDR1 SQVTM, CDR2 ANQGSEA. Here the CDR3 DNA reads TGCAGCGTGGAGAGGACTAGCGGGAGCTACAATGAGCAGTTCTTC. Its translation is CSVERTSGSYNEQFF.

The CDR3, as DNA: TGTGCCAGCAGCGCCGGGACAGGGTCCGTGGAGACCCAGTACTTC. Amino acids: CASSAGTGSVETQYF. V usage is TRBV9 and J usage is TRBJ2-5; 9 bases map to TRBD1. V dropped 3 bases and J dropped 5; count of bases not matched to a gene: 8. Germline CDR1 and CDR2: SGDLS and YYNGEE. The CDR3 is 15 residues long.

This clone was counted a few times. CDR3 DNA: TGTGCCAGCACCCACAAAGGGGGCTACACCTTC. Encoded protein: CASTHKGGYTF. The J gene is TRBJ1-2, the V gene TRBV28; the D is unclear. V was trimmed by 7 bases and J by 8 bases, leaving 11 bases between them. This CDR3 comprises 11 residues. Germline CDR1 is MDHEN and CDR2 is SYDVKM.

In this sample, this clone turned up a few times. CDR3 sequence: CSVEKGEQYF. The CDR3 bases are TGCAGCGTTGAGAAGGGGGAGCAGTACTTC. This chain links TRBV29-1 with TRBJ2-7; possibly TRBD1 for D (5 bases). Trimming removed 3 bases from V and 7 bases from J, with 7 bases in between. The CDR3 is 10 amino acids. The germline V gene encodes CDR1 SQVTM and CDR2 ANQGSEA.

A few counts support this clone. V usage is TRBV29-1 and J usage is TRBJ1-2; D call uncertain. Germline V gene lookup returns CDR1 SQVTM and CDR2 ANQGSEA. The CDR3 length is 11 residues. V was shortened by 6 bases and J by 5 bases, with 10 bases between the two germline ends. This CDR3 reads CSVLKKYGYTF. CDR3 in DNA: TGCAGCGTCCTTAAGAAATATGGCTACACCTTC.

This chain connects TRBV7-8 to TRBJ1-5, with D perhaps TRBD1 (5 bases). Germline loops: CDR1 SGHVS, CDR2 FQNEAQ. The V gene lost 5 bases and the J gene lost 6 bases, with 17 bases spanning the gap. This CDR3 is 15 amino acids long. CDR3 protein: CASSTLLGAGQPQHF. The CDR3 DNA follows: TGTGCCAGCAGCACCCTACTTGGGGCGGGTCAGCCCCAGCATTTT.

CDR3 region: CAWTSGYNEQFF. CDR3 bases: TGTGCCTGGACTAGCGGTTACAATGAGCAGTTCTTC. This sequence joins TRBV30 and TRBJ2-1, with 7 bases identical to TRBD2. The V and J ends lost 4 bases and 4 bases, in that order; junction bases with no gene match: 1. This CDR3 comprises 12 residues. CDR1 is GTSNPN and CDR2 is SVGIG in the germline V gene (reference sequence).

This clone was seen only a few times. This chain uses TRBV29-1 with TRBJ2-1; D is ambiguous. Trimming shortened V by 2 bases and J by 9 bases, and 8 bases separated the two germline ends. This CDR3 is 11 amino acids long. The germline gives CDR1 SQVTM, CDR2 ANQGSEA. CDR3 sequence: CSVETGVEQFF. The CDR3 nucleotides read TGCAGCGTTGAAACCGGTGTTGAGCAGTTCTTC.

This clone showed up just a few times. The CDR3 nucleotides are TGTGCCAGCAGTCCATCGGCGGCGAGTTTCCATGAGCAGTTCTTC. As protein: CASSPSAASFHEQFF. The J gene is TRBJ2-1, the V gene TRBV6-5, with D uncertain. The length of the CDR3 is 15 residues. The germline V and J ends were trimmed by 5 bases and 8 bases, with 19 bases remaining between them. Looked up from germline, CDR1 is MNHEY and CDR2 is SVGAGI.

The chain combines TRBV29-1 with TRBJ2-1, with 12 bases matching TRBD2. With 6 bases clipped from V and 5 bases from J, the junction kept 8 bases outside the gene matches. Germline lookup yields CDR1 SQVTM and CDR2 ANQGSEA. The CDR3 length is 15 residues. CDR3 in amino acids: CSVPGLAGSDNEQFF. The CDR3 nucleotides are TGCAGCGTCCCCGGACTAGCGGGGAGTGACAATGAGCAGTTCTTC.

This clone was detected a few times. The gene calls are TRBV29-1 and TRBJ2-7, with D perhaps matching TRBD1 or TRBD2 (5 bases each). CDR3 length: 14 amino acids. Germline V CDR1 and CDR2: SQVTM, ANQGSEA. Trimming left V 4 bases short and J 1 base short, with 14 bases between. CDR3: CSVVAGTLSYEQYF. DNA of the CDR3: TGCAGCGTTGTGGCCGGGACGCTTTCCTACGAGCAGTACTTC.